The sequence of this TCR beta chain was determined in a study of T-cell memory formation after mild COVID-19. Turning to the study itself: The two donors had largely donor-specific TCR clusters. Study-level points and caveats: Clones that shrank (day 15 to 85) were balanced CD4/CD8, whereas later expanders leaned CD4+.

The germline CDR1 and CDR2 sequences are DFQATT and SNEGSKA (reference sequence). This CDR3 contains 14 residues. Trimming removed 0 bases at V and 5 bases at J, with 14 bases between. There are a few counts of this clonotype. Its antigen remains unidentified. TCRdb analysed the 5' RACE reads with MiXCR anew, one entry per CDR3 protein. The repertoire holds about 140,000 distinct CDR3 sequences, with 14% to 15% as singletons. The V call is TRBV20-1, the J call TRBJ2-7; D is unclear. This clonotype was sampled from an adult woman who had mild COVID-19 (a few samples of this study predate the infection). Cell type and time point are not known. The sequenced sample was PBMCs or a T cell subset sorted from them (not recorded which). The CDR3 is CSARDQETVNEQYF. The CDR3 nucleotides are TGCAGTGCTAGAGATCAGGAAACGGTAAACGAGCAGTACTTC.